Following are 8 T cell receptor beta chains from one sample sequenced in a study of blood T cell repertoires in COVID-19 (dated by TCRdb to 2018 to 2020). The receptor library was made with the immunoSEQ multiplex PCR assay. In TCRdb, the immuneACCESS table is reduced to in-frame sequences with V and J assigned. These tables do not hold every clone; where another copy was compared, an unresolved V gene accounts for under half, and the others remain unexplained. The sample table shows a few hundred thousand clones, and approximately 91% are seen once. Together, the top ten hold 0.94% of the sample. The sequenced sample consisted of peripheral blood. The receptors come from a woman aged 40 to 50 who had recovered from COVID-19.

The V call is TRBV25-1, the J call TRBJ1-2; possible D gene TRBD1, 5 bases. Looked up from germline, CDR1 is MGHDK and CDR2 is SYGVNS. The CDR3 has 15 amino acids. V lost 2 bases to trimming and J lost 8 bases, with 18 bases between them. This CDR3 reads CASSEMPVLRGGYTF. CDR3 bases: TGTGCCAGCAGTGAAATGCCAGTCCTCCGGGGGGGCTACACCTTC.

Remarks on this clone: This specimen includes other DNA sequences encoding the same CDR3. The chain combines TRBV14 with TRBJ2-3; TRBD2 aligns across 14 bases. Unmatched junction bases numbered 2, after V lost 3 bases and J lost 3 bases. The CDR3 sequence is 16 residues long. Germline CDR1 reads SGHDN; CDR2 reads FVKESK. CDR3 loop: CASSQGLAGVTDTQYF. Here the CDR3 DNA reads TGTGCCAGCAGCCAGGGACTAGCGGGAGTAACAGATACGCAGTATTTT.

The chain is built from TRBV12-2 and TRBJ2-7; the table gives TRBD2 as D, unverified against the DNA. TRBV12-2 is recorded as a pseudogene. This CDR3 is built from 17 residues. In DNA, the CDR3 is TGTGCAAGTCGCTTAGGTCGAAGTAGCGGGGGTTGGGACGAGCAGTACTTC. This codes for CASRLGRSSGGWDEQYF.

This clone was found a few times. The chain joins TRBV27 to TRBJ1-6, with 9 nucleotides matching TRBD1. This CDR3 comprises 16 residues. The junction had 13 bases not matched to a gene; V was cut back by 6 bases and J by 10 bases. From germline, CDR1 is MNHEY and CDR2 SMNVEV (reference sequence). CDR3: CASSAEPGQGYSPLHF. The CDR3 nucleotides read TGTGCCAGCAGCGCGGAACCGGGACAGGGATACTCACCCCTCCACTTT.

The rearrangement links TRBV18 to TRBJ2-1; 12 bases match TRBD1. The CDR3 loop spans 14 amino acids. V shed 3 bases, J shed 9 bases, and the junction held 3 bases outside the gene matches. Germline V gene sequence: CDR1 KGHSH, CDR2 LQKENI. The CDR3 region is CASSPRDRGPEQFF. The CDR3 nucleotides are TGTGCCAGCTCACCTAGGGACAGGGGGCCTGAGCAGTTCTTC.

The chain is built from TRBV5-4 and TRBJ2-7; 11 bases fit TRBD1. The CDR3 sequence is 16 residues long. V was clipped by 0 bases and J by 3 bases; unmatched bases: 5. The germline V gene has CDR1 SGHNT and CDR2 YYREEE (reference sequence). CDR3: CASSLGFGTGGYEQYF. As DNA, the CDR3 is TGTGCCAGCAGCTTGGGGTTTGGGACAGGGGGCTACGAGCAGTACTTC. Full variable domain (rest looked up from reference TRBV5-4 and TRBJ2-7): ETGVTQSPTHLIKTRGQQVTLRCSSQSGHNTVSWYQQALGQGPQFIFQYYREEENGRGNFPPRFSGLQFPNYSSELNVNALELDDSALYLCASSLGFGTGGYEQYFGPGTRLTVT.

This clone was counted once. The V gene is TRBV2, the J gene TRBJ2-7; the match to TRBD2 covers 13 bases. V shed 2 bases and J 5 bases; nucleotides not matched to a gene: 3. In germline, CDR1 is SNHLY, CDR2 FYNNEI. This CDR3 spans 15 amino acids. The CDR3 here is CASSEFGLAGDEQYF. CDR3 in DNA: TGTGCCAGCAGTGAATTTGGACTAGCGGGGGACGAGCAGTACTTC.

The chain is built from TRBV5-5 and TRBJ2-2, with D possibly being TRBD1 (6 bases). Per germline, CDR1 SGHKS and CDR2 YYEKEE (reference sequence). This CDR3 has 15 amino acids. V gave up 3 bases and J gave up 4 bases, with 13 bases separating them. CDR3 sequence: CASSSRTDPTGELFF. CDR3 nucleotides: TGTGCCAGCAGCTCCCGGACAGACCCCACCGGGGAGCTGTTTTTT.